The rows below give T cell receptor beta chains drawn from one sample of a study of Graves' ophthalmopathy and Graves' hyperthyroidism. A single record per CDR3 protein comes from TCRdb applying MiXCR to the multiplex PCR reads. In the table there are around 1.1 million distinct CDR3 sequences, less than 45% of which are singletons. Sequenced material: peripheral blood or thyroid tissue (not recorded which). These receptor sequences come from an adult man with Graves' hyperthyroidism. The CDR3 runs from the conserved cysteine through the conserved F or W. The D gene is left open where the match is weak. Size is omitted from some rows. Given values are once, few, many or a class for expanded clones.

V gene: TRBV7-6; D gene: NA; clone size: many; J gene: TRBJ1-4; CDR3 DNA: TGTGCCAGCAGCTTAGCGCAGGTTGAGGAAAAACTGTTTTTT; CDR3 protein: CASSLAQVEEKLFF
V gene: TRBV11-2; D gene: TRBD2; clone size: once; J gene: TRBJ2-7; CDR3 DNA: TGTGCCAGCGGCTTAGGGACTAGCGGGGGGCGTAGCTCCTACGAGCAGTACTTC; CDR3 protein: CASGLGTSGGRSSYEQYF
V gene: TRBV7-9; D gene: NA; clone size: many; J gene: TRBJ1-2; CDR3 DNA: TGTGCCAGCCAACCTTTGGGGGGGCGTCTAGCTAACTATGGCTACACCTTC; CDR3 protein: CASQPLGGRLANYGYTF
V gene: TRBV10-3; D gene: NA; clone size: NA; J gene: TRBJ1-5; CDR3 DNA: TGTGCCATCAGGTGGGCGGGGGGTAGCAATCAGCCCCAGCATTTT; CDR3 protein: CAIRWAGGSNQPQHF
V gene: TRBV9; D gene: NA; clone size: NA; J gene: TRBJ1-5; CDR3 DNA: TGTGCCAGCAGCGTAGATCCGATGTCGGGAGGAGGCAGCAGACTCCAGCATTTT; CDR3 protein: CASSVDPMSGGGSRLQHF
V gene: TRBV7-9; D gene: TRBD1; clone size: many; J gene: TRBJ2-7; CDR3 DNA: TGTGCCAGCAGCAGCGCCGGGACAGGTAACTACGAGCAGTACTTC; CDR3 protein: CASSSAGTGNYEQYF
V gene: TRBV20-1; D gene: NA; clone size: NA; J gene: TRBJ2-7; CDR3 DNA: TGCAGTGCTAGAGATCTCCAGCGGTCCTACTTC; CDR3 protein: CSARDLQRSYF
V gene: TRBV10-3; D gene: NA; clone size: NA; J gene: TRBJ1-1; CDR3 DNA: TGTGCCAGCAGTTACGGAGGGGCGACTAACACTGAAGCTTTCTTT; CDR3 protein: CASSYGGATNTEAFF
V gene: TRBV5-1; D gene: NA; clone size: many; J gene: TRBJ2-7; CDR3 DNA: TGCGCCAGCAGCTGGGTCTACGAGCAGTACTTC; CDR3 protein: CASSWVYEQYF
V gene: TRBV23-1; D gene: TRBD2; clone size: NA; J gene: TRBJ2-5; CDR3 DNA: TGTGCCAGCAGCCCTCTACTAGCGGGGGGCGACCAAGAGACCCAGTACTTC; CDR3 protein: CASSPLLAGGDQETQYF
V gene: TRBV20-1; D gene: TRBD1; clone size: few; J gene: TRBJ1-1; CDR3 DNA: TGCAGTGCTTCGGACAGGGGCATGAACACTGAAGCTTTCTTT; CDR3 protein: CSASDRGMNTEAFF
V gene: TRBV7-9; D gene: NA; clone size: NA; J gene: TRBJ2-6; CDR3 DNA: TGTGCCAGCAGCCCCATGACAGCCTCTGGGGCCAACGTCCTGACTTTC; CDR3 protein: CASSPMTASGANVLTF
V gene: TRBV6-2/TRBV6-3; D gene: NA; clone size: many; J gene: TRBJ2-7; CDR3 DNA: TGTGCCAGCAGTGGCGCTCACTACGAGCAGTACTTC; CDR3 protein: CASSGAHYEQYF
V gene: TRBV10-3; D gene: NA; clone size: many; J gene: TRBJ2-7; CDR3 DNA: TGTGCCATCAGTGACTCGGTCGGACGAACCTACGAGCAGTACTTC; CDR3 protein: CAISDSVGRTYEQYF
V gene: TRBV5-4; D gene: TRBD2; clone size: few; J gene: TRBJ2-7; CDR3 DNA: TGTGCCAGCAGCTCCGGGACTAGCGTCTCCTACGAGCAGTACTTC; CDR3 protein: CASSSGTSVSYEQYF
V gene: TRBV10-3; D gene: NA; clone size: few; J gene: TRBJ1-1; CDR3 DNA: TGTGCCAGCTTATCCTCAGGCTGGAACACTGAAGCTTTCTTT; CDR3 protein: CASLSSGWNTEAFF
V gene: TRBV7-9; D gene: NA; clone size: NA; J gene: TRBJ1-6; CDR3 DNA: TGTGCCAGCAGCTTAGGAGCTAGCAACTATAATTCACCCCTCCACTTT; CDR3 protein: CASSLGASNYNSPLHF
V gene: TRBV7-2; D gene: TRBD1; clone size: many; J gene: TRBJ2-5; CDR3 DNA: TGTGCCAGCAGCTCAGGACAGGTCTGGGAAGAGACCCAGTACTTC; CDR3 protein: CASSSGQVWEETQYF
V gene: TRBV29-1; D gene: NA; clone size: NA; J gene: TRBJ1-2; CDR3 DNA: TGCAGCGCCGGGCCAGGGACGTCTGGCTACACCTTC; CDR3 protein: CSAGPGTSGYTF
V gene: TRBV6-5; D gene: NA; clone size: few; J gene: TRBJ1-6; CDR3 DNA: TGTGCCAGCAGTTCTACAGGGATGAATTCACCCCTCCACTTT; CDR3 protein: CASSSTGMNSPLHF